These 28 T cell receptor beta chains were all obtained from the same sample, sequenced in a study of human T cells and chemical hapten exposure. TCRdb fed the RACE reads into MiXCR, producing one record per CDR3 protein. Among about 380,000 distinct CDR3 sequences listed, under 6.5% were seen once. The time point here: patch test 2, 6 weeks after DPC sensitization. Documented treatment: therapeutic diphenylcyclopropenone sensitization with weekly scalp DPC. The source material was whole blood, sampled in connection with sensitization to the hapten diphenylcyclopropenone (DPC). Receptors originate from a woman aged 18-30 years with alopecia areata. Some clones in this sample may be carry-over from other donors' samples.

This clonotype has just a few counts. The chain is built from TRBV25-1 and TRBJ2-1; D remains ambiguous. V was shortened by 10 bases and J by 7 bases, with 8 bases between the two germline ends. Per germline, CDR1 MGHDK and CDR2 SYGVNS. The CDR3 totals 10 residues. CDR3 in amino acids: CATSTNEQFF. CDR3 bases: TGTGCCACCTCTACGAATGAGCAGTTCTTC.

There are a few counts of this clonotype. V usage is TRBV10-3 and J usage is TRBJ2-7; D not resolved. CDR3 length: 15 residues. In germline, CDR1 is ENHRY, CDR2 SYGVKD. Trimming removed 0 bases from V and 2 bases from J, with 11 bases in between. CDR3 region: CAISESGQIAYEQYF. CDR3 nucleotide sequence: TGTGCCATCAGTGAGTCTGGCCAGATAGCCTACGAGCAGTACTTC.

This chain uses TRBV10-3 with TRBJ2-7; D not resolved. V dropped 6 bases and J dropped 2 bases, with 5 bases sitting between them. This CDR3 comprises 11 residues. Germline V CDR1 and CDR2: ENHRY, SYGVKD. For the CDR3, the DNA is TGTGCCATCAGAGAAACCTACGAGCAGTACTTC. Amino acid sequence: CAIRETYEQYF.

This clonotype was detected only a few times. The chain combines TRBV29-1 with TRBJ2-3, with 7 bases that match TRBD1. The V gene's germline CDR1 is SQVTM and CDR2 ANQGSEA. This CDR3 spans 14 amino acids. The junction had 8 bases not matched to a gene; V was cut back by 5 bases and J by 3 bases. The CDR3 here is CSVTRQGQTDTQYF. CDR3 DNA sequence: TGCAGCGTTACGAGACAGGGACAGACAGATACGCAGTATTTT.

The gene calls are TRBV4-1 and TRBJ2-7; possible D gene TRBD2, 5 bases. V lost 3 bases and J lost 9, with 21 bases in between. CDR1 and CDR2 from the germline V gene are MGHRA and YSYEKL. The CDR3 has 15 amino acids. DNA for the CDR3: TGCGCCAGCAGCCAGAACTTAGCGCCCCAAACTGGGCAGTACTTC. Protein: CASSQNLAPQTGQYF.

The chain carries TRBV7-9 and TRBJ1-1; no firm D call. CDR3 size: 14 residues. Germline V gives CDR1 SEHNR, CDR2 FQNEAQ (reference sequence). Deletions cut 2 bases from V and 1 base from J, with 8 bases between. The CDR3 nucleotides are TGTGCCAGCAGCTTATATTCGAGGAACACTGAAGCTTTCTTT. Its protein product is CASSLYSRNTEAFF.

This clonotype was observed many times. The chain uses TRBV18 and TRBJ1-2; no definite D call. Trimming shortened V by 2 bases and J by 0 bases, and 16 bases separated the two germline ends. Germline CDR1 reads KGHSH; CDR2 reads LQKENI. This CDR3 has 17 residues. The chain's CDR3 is CASSPRSEGPANYGYTF. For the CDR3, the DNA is TGTGCCAGCTCACCAAGGTCCGAGGGCCCTGCTAACTATGGCTACACCTTC.

CDR3: CASTRGSKLDEQYF. The CDR3 DNA is TGTGCCAGCACAAGGGGCAGTAAACTCGACGAGCAGTACTTC. V is TRBV6-2 or TRBV6-3 and J is TRBJ2-7, with D perhaps matching TRBD1 (5 bases). The CDR3 has 14 residues. V was trimmed by 7 bases and J by 5 bases, leaving 18 bases between them. Germline values: CDR1 MNHEY, CDR2 SVGEGT.

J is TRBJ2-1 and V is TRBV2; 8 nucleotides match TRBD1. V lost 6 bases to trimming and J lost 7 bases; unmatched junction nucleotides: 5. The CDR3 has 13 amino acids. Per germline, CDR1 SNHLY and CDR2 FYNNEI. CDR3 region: CASRGQGVNEQFF. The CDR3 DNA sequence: TGTGCCAGCAGAGGACAGGGTGTGAATGAGCAGTTCTTC.

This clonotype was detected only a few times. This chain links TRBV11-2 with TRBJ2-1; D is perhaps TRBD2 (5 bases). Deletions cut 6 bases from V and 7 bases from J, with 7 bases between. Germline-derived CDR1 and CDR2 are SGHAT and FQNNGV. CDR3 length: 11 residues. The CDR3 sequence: CASRLGNEQFF. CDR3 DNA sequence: TGTGCCAGCAGACTAGGTAATGAGCAGTTCTTC.

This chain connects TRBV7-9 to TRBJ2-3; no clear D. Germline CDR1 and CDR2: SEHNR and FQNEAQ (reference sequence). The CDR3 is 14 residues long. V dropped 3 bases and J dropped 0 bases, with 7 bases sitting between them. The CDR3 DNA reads TGTGCCAGCAGCTTGATCCAGAGCACAGATACGCAGTATTTT. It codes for CASSLIQSTDTQYF.

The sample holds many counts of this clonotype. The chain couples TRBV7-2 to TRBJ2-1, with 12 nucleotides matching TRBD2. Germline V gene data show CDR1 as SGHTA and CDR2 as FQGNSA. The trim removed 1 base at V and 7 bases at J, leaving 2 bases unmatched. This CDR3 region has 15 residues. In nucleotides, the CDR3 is TGTGCCAGCAGCTTAGAACTAGCGGGGGGAAATGAGCAGTTCTTC. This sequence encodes CASSLELAGGNEQFF.

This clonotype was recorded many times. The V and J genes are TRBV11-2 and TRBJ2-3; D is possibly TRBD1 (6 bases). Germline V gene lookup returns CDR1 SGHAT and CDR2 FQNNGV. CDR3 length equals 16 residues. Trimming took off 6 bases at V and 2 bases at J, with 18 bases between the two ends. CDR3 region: CASRATGNVHTDTQYF. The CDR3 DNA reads TGTGCCAGCAGGGCGACAGGAAACGTCCACACAGATACGCAGTATTTT.

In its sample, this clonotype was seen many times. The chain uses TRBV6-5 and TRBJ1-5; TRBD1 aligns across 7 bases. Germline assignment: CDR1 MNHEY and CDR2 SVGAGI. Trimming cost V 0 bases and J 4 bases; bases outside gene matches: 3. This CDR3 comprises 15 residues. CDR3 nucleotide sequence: TGTGCCAGCAGTTACTCGATGACAGGGAATCAGCCCCAGCATTTT. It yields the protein CASSYSMTGNQPQHF.

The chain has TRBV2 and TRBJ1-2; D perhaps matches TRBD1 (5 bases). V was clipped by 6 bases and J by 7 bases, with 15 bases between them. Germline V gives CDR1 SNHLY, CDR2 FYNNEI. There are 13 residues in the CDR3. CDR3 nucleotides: TGTGCCAGCAGGCCACAGGAAAACCGTGGCTACACCTTC. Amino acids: CASRPQENRGYTF.

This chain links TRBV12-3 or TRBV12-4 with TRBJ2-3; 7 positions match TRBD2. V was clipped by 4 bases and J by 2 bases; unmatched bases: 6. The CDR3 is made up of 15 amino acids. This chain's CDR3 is CASSSLADPTDTQYF. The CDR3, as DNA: TGTGCCAGCAGTTCGCTAGCGGACCCCACAGATACGCAGTATTTT.

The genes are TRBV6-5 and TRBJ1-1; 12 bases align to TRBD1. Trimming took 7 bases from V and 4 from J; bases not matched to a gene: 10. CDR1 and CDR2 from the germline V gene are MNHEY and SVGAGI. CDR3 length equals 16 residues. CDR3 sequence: CASMSRDRGLSTEAFF. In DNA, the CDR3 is TGTGCCAGCATGAGCCGGGACAGGGGGCTAAGCACTGAAGCTTTCTTT.

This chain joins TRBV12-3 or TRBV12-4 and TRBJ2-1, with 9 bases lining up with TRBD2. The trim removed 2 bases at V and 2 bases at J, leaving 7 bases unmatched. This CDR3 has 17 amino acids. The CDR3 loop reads CASSLFTSGYTYNEQFF. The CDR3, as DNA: TGTGCCAGCAGTTTATTTACTAGCGGGTATACCTACAATGAGCAGTTCTTC.

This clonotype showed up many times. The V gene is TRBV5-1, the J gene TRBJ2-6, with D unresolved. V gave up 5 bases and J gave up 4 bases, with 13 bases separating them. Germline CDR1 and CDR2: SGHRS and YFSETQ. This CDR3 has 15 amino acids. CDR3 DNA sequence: TGCGCCAGCAGGCCAGGCCCAGGAGGGGCCAACGTCCTGACTTTC. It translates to CASRPGPGGANVLTF.

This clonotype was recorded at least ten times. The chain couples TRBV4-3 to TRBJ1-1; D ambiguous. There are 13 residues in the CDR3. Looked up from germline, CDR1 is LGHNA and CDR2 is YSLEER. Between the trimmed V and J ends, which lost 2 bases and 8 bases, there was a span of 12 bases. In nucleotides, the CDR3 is TGCGCCAGCAGCCAATCTACAGCTACCGAAGCTTTCTTT. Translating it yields CASSQSTATEAFF.

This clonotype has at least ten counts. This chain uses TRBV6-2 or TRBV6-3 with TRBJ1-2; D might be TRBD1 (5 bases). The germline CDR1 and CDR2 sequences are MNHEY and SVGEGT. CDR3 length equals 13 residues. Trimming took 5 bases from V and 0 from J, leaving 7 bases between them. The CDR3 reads CASSGTANYGYTF. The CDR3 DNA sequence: TGTGCCAGCAGTGGGACGGCTAACTATGGCTACACCTTC.

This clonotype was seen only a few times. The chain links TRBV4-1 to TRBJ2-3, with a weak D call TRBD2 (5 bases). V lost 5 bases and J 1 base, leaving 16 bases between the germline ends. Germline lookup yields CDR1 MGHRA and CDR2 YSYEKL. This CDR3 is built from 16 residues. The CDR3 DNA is TGCGCCAGCAGCTACTCTTTTGGAGGAGGCACAGATACGCAGTATTTT. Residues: CASSYSFGGGTDTQYF.

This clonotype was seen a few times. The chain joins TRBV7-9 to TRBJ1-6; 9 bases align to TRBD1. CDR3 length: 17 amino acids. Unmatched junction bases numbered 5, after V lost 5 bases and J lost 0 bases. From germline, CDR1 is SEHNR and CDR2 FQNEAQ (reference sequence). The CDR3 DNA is TGTGCCAGCAGCCCGGGACAGGGTAGCTCCTATAATTCACCCCTCCACTTT. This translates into CASSPGQGSSYNSPLHF.

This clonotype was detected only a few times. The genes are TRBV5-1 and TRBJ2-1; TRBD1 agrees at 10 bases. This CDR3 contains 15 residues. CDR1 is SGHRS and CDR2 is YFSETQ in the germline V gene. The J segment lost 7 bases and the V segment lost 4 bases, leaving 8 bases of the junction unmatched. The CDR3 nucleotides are TGCGCCAGCAGCATAAACGGACAGGGGGAAAATGAGCAGTTCTTC. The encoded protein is CASSINGQGENEQFF. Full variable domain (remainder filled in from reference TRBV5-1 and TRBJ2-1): KAGVTQTPRYLIKTRGQQVTLSCSPISGHRSVSWYQQTPGQGLQFLFEYFSETQRNKGNFPGRFSGRQFSNSRSEMNVSTLELGDSALYLCASSINGQGENEQFFGPGTRLTVL.

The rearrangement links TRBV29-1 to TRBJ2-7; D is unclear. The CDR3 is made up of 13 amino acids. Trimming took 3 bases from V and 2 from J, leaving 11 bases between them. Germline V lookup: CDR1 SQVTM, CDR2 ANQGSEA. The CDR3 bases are TGCAGCGTTGAGAGACCGCTTACCTACGAGCAGTACTTC. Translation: CSVERPLTYEQYF.

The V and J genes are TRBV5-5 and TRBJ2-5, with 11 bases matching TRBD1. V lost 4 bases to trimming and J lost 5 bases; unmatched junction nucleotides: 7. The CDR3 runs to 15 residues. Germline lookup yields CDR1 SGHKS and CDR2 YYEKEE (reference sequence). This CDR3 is CASSNGQGAGETQYF. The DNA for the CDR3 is TGTGCCAGCAGCAACGGACAGGGGGCCGGGGAGACCCAGTACTTC.

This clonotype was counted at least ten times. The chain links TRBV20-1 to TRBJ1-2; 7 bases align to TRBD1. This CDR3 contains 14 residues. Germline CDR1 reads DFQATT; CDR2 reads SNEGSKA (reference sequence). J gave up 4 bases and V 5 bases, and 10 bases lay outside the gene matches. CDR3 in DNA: TGCAGTGCTCTAAGGACAGGAGGGGGCTATGGCTACACCTTC. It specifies CSALRTGGGYGYTF.

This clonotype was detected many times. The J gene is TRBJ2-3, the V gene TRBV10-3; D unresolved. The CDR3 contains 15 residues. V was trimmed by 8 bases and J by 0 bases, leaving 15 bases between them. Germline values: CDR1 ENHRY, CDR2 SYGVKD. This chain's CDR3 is CAIGSREESTDTQYF. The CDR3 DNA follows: TGTGCCATCGGGTCAAGAGAGGAGAGCACAGATACGCAGTATTTT.